This section outlines one TCR beta chain sequence together with its context. The CDR3 contains 13 residues. V lost 5 bases and J lost 2, with 9 bases in between. The germline V gene encodes CDR1 MNHEY and CDR2 SVGEGT. The sample originates from a study of control samples from healthy donors and cancer patients. Profiled with immunoSEQ multiplex PCR; TCRdb holds only in-frame clones, not every one. The sample comprises 150,000 to 200,000 clones, more than 90% of which are singletons, and about 2% rests with the top ten. This sequence joins TRBV6-2 or TRBV6-3 and TRBJ1-1; D uncertain. The receptor's source is a woman in her thirties or forties in good health. The specimen sequenced was blood. Written as DNA, the CDR3 is TGTGCCAGCAGTCTAGCAACAAACACTGAAGCTTTCTTT. As protein: CASSLATNTEAFF.